This TCR beta chain originates from a study of blood T cell repertoires in COVID-19. Study in general: Acute-phase and convalescent COVID-19 samples originated in the United States, Italy and Spain. T cells, B-cell-depleted T cells, or PBMCs provided the cDNA or gDNA that served as material.

CDR3 length equals 14 residues. The V gene end was trimmed by 5 bases and the J gene end by 5 bases; junction bases not matched to a gene: 6. CDR1 SGHVS and CDR2 FNYEAQ come from the germline V gene. Per the original data handling: Amplification with reference gene primers provided the estimates of nucleated cell counts. Assay used: immunoSEQ multiplex PCR; TCRdb lists only in-frame clones, some missing. V and J calls and clone size are given by that table; D and trimming were obtained from the DNA. The sample includes approximately 150,000 clones, 70% to 90% of them seen just once. This rearrangement joins TRBV7-6 to TRBJ1-5; 7 nucleotides agree with TRBD1. This sequence was found in a human donor in a cohort sampled during active COVID-19. The sample consisted of peripheral blood. In DNA form, the CDR3 reads TGTGCCAGCAGCCAATACACAGGGGATCAGCCCCAGCATTTT. Protein: CASSQYTGDQPQHF.